The present T cell receptor (beta chain) was sequenced within a study of CD8+ T cells in alopecia areata. Whole-study findings and limits: Sequenced scalp T cells also include alphabeta T cells resident in normal skin. Lesional scalp, notably in alopecia totalis/universalis, had clonality above that of normal scalp.

With regard to this clone: As yet, its antigen is unknown.

Isolated RNA was reverse transcribed into cDNA used as the sequencing template. Libraries were prepared by immunoSEQ multiplex PCR; TCRdb keeps only in-frame clonotypes and omits some of them. The data show 200,000 to 250,000 clones, roughly 56% seen once. Using a FACSAria, the CD4+ and CD8+ T cells were sorted from the PBMCs. The CDR3 runs 15 residues. V lost 5 bases and J 2 bases, leaving 13 bases between the germline ends. CDR1 and CDR2 (germline): PRHDT, FYEKMQ (reference sequence). Sequenced: CD8+ T cells sorted from blood. The clonotype was recovered from a human donor in good health. This rearrangement joins TRBV13 to TRBJ2-1; maybe TRBD2 (5 bases). The CDR3 region is CASSPGLDTYNEQFF. In nucleotides, the CDR3 is TGTGCCAGCAGCCCCGGACTTGACACCTACAATGAGCAGTTCTTC.